The 26 T cell receptor beta chains below come from one sample, sequenced in a study of Ad26.COV2.S vaccination and SARS-CoV-2 variants. Only in-frame clones appear in the TCRdb table, and some are missing; sequencing was by immunoSEQ multiplex PCR. The sample holds 350,000 to 450,000 clones, approximately 90% seen once. The material sequenced was peripheral blood, taken after recovery from COVID-19. These receptors were collected from a human donor who had recovered from COVID-19.

V is TRBV4-1 and J is TRBJ1-4, with 10 bases matching TRBD1. This CDR3 has 16 residues. Trimming took 3 bases from V and 6 from J; bases not matched to a gene: 7. Germline lookup yields CDR1 MGHRA and CDR2 YSYEKL. CDR3 in DNA: TGCGCCAGCAGCCAGCAGACAGGGGGCAAAGATGAAAAACTGTTTTTT. This codes for CASSQQTGGKDEKLFF.

This chain uses TRBV9 with TRBJ2-2; TRBD1 agrees at 8 bases. Germline CDR1 reads SGDLS; CDR2 reads YYNGEE. The CDR3 loop spans 15 amino acids. The J segment lost 5 bases and the V segment lost 2 bases, leaving 5 bases of the junction unmatched. CDR3 in amino acids: CASSVTGERTGELFF. The CDR3 region has the DNA TGTGCCAGCAGCGTGACAGGGGAGAGGACCGGGGAGCTGTTTTTT.

CDR3 coding DNA: TGTGCCAGCAGTCTCGGGACAGATACGAACACCATATATTTT. This translates into CASSLGTDTNTIYF. The V gene is TRBV6-6, the J gene TRBJ1-3, with 7 nucleotides matching TRBD1. There are 14 residues in the CDR3. The V and J ends lost 5 bases and 7 bases, in that order; junction bases with no gene match: 8. CDR1 is MNHNY, CDR2 SVGAGI, per germline (reference sequence).

The V gene is TRBV5-5, the J gene TRBJ2-7; 10 bases line up with TRBD1. Per germline, CDR1 SGHKS and CDR2 YYEKEE (reference sequence). J was trimmed by 3 bases and V by 0 bases; bases with no gene match: 6. The CDR3 is 16 residues long. In DNA, the CDR3 is TGTGCCAGCAGCTTGGGGCCGACAGGGGGCATCTACGAGCAGTACTTC. Translated, it gives CASSLGPTGGIYEQYF.

V usage is TRBV9 and J usage is TRBJ1-2; D unclear. Germline lookup yields CDR1 SGDLS and CDR2 YYNGEE. V was cut by 0 bases and J by 8 bases, with 11 bases left in between. The CDR3 sequence is 13 residues long. Written as DNA, the CDR3 is TGTGCCAGCAGCGTAGATCCATTTTTCGGCTACACCTTC. Its protein is CASSVDPFFGYTF.

V and J are TRBV7-8 and TRBJ2-5; TRBD1 or TRBD2 may be the D gene (5 bases each). V was clipped by 0 bases and J by 1 base, with 6 bases between them. The germline gives CDR1 SGHVS, CDR2 FQNEAQ. This CDR3 has 14 amino acids. The CDR3 bases are TGTGCCAGCAGCTTAGCGGGGGTCCAAGAGACCCAGTACTTC. Amino acid sequence: CASSLAGVQETQYF.

V gene TRBV4-2 combines with J gene TRBJ2-5; D unresolved. Germline V gene sequence: CDR1 LGHNA, CDR2 YNFKEQ. V shed 1 base and J shed 5 bases, with 14 bases lying between them. The CDR3 totals 15 residues. The CDR3 is CASSQASASSETQYF. In nucleotides, the CDR3 is TGTGCCAGCAGCCAAGCGTCCGCTAGTTCGGAGACCCAGTACTTC.

In its sample, this clone was seen once. This chain links TRBV7-3 with TRBJ2-3, with D maybe TRBD2 (7 bases). The V end lost 5 bases, the J end lost 2 bases, and 14 bases lay between the germline ends. The CDR3 consists of 15 residues. Germline-derived CDR1 and CDR2 are SGHTA and FQGTGA. DNA of the CDR3: TGTGCCAGCAGCCTCGGGGGGCGCGTCACAGATACGCAGTATTTT. Encoded protein: CASSLGGRVTDTQYF.

Only one count was recorded for this clone. This rearrangement joins TRBV15 to TRBJ1-5; perhaps TRBD1 as D (5 bases). CDR3 length: 17 residues. Germline V gene lookup returns CDR1 LNHNV and CDR2 YYDKDF (reference sequence). V shed 1 base and J shed 0 bases, with 13 bases lying between them. The CDR3 protein is CATSRGLGAGSNQPQHF. The CDR3 DNA reads TGTGCCACCAGCAGAGGCTTAGGGGCGGGTAGCAATCAGCCCCAGCATTTT.

The gene calls are TRBV9 and TRBJ2-7, with 9 bases that match TRBD1. This CDR3 is built from 16 residues. Germline lookup yields CDR1 SGDLS and CDR2 YYNGEE. The V and J ends lost 2 bases and 0 bases, in that order; junction bases with no gene match: 6. The CDR3 DNA reads TGTGCCAGCAGCGTTCGGGACAGGGATCTCTCCTACGAGCAGTACTTC. Amino acids: CASSVRDRDLSYEQYF.

This chain connects TRBV6-1 to TRBJ2-3, with D tentatively TRBD1 (8 bases). Per the germline V gene, CDR1 is MNHNS and CDR2 is SASEGT. The CDR3 length is 15 residues. Trimming left V 9 bases short and J 2 bases short, with 18 bases between. As DNA, the CDR3 is TGTGCCAGAAAAACAGGGGGACTAAACACAGATACGCAGTATTTT. Translation: CARKTGGLNTDTQYF.

This chain links TRBV10-3 with TRBJ1-2, with D unresolved. The V gene lost 3 bases and the J gene lost 4 bases, with 21 bases spanning the gap. The CDR3 has 17 residues. The germline V gene has CDR1 ENHRY and CDR2 SYGVKD. The CDR3 spells CAISEGLVITSGYGYTF. CDR3 DNA sequence: TGTGCCATCAGTGAAGGATTGGTTATCACTTCGGGCTATGGCTACACCTTC.

The chain carries TRBV6-2 or TRBV6-3 and TRBJ2-1; D not resolved. Trimming left V 5 bases short and J 6 bases short, with 5 bases between. CDR3 length equals 11 residues. The V gene's germline CDR1 is MNHEY and CDR2 SVGEGT. The CDR3: CASSKGNEQFF. The CDR3, as DNA: TGTGCCAGCAGTAAGGGCAATGAGCAGTTCTTC.

The chain carries TRBV4-3 and TRBJ1-4; no definite D call. Germline lookup yields CDR1 LGHNA and CDR2 YSLEER. V was pared by 4 bases and J by 15 bases, with 27 bases between. The CDR3 consists of 16 residues. The CDR3: CASSLGPQDPLNEVFF. The DNA of the CDR3 is TGCGCCAGCAGCCTGGGCCCCCAGGACCCGTTGAATGAGGTGTTTTTT.

The chain uses TRBV12-3 or TRBV12-4 and TRBJ1-2; the D gene is possibly TRBD1 (5 bases). Trimming removed 4 bases at V and 1 base at J, with 7 bases between. The CDR3 consists of 13 residues. CDR3: CASSWRGNYGYTF. The CDR3 nucleotides are TGTGCCAGCAGTTGGAGGGGTAACTATGGCTACACCTTC.

The V call is TRBV6-5, the J call TRBJ2-3; D is perhaps TRBD1 or TRBD2 (6 bases each). V dropped 5 bases and J dropped 6 bases, with 15 bases sitting between them. CDR1 and CDR2 (germline): MNHEY, SVGAGI. This CDR3 region has 14 residues. CDR3 sequence reads: CASSRGDGSDTQYF. CDR3 DNA sequence: TGTGCCAGCAGTAGGGGGGACGGAAGTGATACGCAGTATTTT.

The chain links TRBV4-1 to TRBJ1-1; D is unresolved. The V gene's germline CDR1 is MGHRA and CDR2 YSYEKL. This CDR3 comprises 12 residues. Trimming took 8 bases from V and 6 from J, leaving 13 bases between them. CDR3 residues: CASGGVGAEAFF. As DNA, the CDR3 is TGCGCCAGCGGTGGGGTCGGGGCTGAAGCTTTCTTT.

In this sample, this clone turned up once. The genes are TRBV14 and TRBJ2-7; 9 positions agree with TRBD1. The trim removed 3 bases at V and 3 bases at J, leaving 6 bases unmatched. The length of the CDR3 is 15 residues. The germline V gene has CDR1 SGHDN and CDR2 FVKESK. This chain's CDR3 is CASSHTGTGIYEQYF. CDR3 in DNA: TGTGCCAGCAGCCACACCGGGACAGGGATCTACGAGCAGTACTTC.

The chain links TRBV9 to TRBJ2-1, with no clear D. The CDR3 has 16 amino acids. V lost 0 bases to trimming and J lost 7 bases, with 17 bases between them. The germline V gene has CDR1 SGDLS and CDR2 YYNGEE. CDR3 in amino acids: CASSVDQDGWGNEQFF. DNA for the CDR3: TGTGCCAGCAGCGTAGACCAGGACGGATGGGGAAATGAGCAGTTCTTC.

The chain combines TRBV18 with TRBJ1-2; 9 bases are a match to TRBD1. CDR1 is KGHSH, CDR2 LQKENI, per germline. The CDR3 loop spans 16 amino acids. Unmatched junction bases numbered 11, after V lost 4 bases and J lost 5 bases. This chain's CDR3 is CASSLFLGQGIYGYTF. In DNA, the CDR3 is TGTGCCAGCTCACTATTCCTGGGACAGGGAATTTATGGCTACACCTTC.

The chain links TRBV12-5 to TRBJ2-5; 11 bases are a match to TRBD1. This CDR3 has 15 amino acids. V gave up 8 bases and J gave up 5 bases; unmatched junction bases: 10. Looked up from germline, CDR1 is LGHNT and CDR2 is FRNRAP. The CDR3 DNA is TGTGCTAGTACCCATGGGGGACAGGGGGTTGAGACCCAGTACTTC. This translates into CASTHGGQGVETQYF.

The rearrangement uses TRBV18 and TRBJ1-6; D unresolved. The length of the CDR3 is 17 residues. The V gene's germline CDR1 is KGHSH and CDR2 LQKENI. V was clipped by 5 bases and J by 0 bases, with 14 bases between them. Here the CDR3 DNA reads TGTGCCAGCTCAGAGTACGGGTTGAGCTCCTATAATTCACCCCTCCACTTT. It specifies CASSEYGLSSYNSPLHF. Full variable domain (rest looked up from reference TRBV18 and TRBJ1-6): NAGVMQNPRHLVRRRGQEARLRCSPMKGHSHVYWYRQLPEEGLKFMVYLQKENIIDESGMPKERFSAEFPKEGPSILRIQQVVRGDSAAYFCASSEYGLSSYNSPLHFGNGTRLTVT.

This chain joins TRBV5-1 and TRBJ2-7; 9 bases line up with TRBD1. Per the germline V gene, CDR1 is SGHRS and CDR2 is YFSETQ. The V and J ends lost 3 bases and 5 bases, in that order; junction bases with no gene match: 12. This CDR3 comprises 16 residues. The CDR3 spells CASSSLPGQGQNEQYF. CDR3 coding DNA: TGCGCCAGCAGCTCCTTGCCGGGACAGGGTCAGAACGAGCAGTACTTC.

The rearrangement joins TRBV15 to TRBJ2-5; 7 nucleotides agree with TRBD1. This CDR3 is built from 16 residues. Trimming cost V 0 bases and J 5 bases; bases outside gene matches: 9. Germline lookup yields CDR1 LNHNV and CDR2 YYDKDF (reference sequence). CDR3 coding DNA: TGTGCCACCAGCAGAGATCGTCCGGCCAGGGGGGAGACCCAGTACTTC. It is translated as CATSRDRPARGETQYF.

V is TRBV7-9 and J is TRBJ1-1; 7 bases align to TRBD1. The trim removed 5 bases at V and 0 bases at J, leaving 12 bases unmatched. CDR1 is SEHNR, CDR2 FQNEAQ, per germline (reference sequence). The CDR3 length is 17 residues. CDR3 protein: CASSHSRDSEMNTEAFF. The CDR3 DNA sequence: TGTGCCAGCAGCCACTCCCGGGACAGCGAAATGAACACTGAAGCTTTCTTT.

This rearrangement joins TRBV7-2 to TRBJ2-1, with no clear D. This CDR3 has 15 residues. Per the germline V gene, CDR1 is SGHTA and CDR2 is FQGNSA. Trimming removed 2 bases at V and 1 base at J, with 9 bases between. The CDR3 coding sequence is TGTGCCAGCAGCTTAAGTGGGAAGTCCTACAATGAGCAGTTCTTC. It yields the protein CASSLSGKSYNEQFF.